These 11 T cell receptor beta chains came from one sample sequenced in a study of cytomegalovirus exposure and HLA in healthy donors. PCR was performed using 60 Vbeta and 13 Jbeta primers. Libraries were prepared by immunoSEQ multiplex PCR; TCRdb keeps only in-frame clonotypes and omits some of them. The sample lists around 70,000 clones; 65% to 80% were seen once. The specimen was PBMCs. The receptors here all came from a man in his 70s in good health and CMV-seronegative.

This clone was seen a few times. The gene calls are TRBV7-2 and TRBJ2-7; 9 positions agree with TRBD2. Germline CDR1 SGHTA, CDR2 FQGNSA. The CDR3 extends over 16 amino acids. V was pared by 1 base and J by 4 bases, with 8 bases of the junction left unmatched. The CDR3 DNA reads TGTGCCAGCAGCTTAGAGGGAGCTAGCGGGGCTTACGAGCAGTACTTC. As protein: CASSLEGASGAYEQYF.

The chain combines TRBV2 with TRBJ2-3; 9 nucleotides align to TRBD2. This CDR3 has 14 residues. After removal of 6 bases from V and 1 base from J, the junction contained 2 bases not matched to a gene. CDR1 is SNHLY and CDR2 is FYNNEI in the germline V gene. CDR3 sequence: CASSRLAGTDTQYF. CDR3 DNA: TGTGCCAGCAGCCGACTAGCGGGCACAGATACGCAGTATTTT.

The gene calls are TRBV10-3 and TRBJ2-1; 8 positions match TRBD2. The CDR3 consists of 13 residues. In germline, CDR1 is ENHRY, CDR2 SYGVKD. V dropped 10 bases and J dropped 5; count of bases not matched to a gene: 7. The CDR3 sequence: CATRGGPNNEQFF. The CDR3 nucleotides read TGTGCCACCCGGGGGGGGCCCAACAATGAGCAGTTCTTC.

The chain is built from TRBV7-2 and TRBJ2-4; tentatively, D is TRBD1 (6 bases). Germline V lookup: CDR1 SGHTA, CDR2 FQGNSA. The CDR3 is 14 residues long. V lost 3 bases and J lost 6, with 12 bases in between. The CDR3: CASSFGRGRNIQYF. The CDR3 DNA follows: TGTGCCAGCAGCTTTGGCAGGGGTAGAAACATTCAGTACTTC.

The gene calls are TRBV10-1 and TRBJ2-7, with TRBD2 identical over 8 bases. After removal of 1 base from V and 9 bases from J, the junction contained 5 bases not matched to a gene. CDR3 length: 13 residues. Per the germline V gene, CDR1 is WNHNN and CDR2 is SYGVQD (reference sequence). CDR3 DNA sequence: TGCGCCAGCAGTGAGTACCGGGGGGGCACGCAGTACTTC. It is translated as CASSEYRGGTQYF.

The chain carries TRBV5-6 and TRBJ1-6; a possible D gene is TRBD1 (5 bases). This CDR3 is built from 17 residues. In germline, CDR1 is SGHDT, CDR2 YYEEEE. V lost 4 bases and J lost 5, with 19 bases in between. This CDR3 is CASSPSPQGDNNSPLHF. CDR3 in DNA: TGTGCCAGCAGCCCATCACCTCAGGGTGACAATAATTCACCCCTCCACTTT.

The chain combines TRBV7-2 with TRBJ2-3, with 8 positions matching TRBD2. Germline trimming cut 1 base from V and 8 bases from J; bases unmatched to any gene: 11. Germline V lookup: CDR1 SGHTA, CDR2 FQGNSA. CDR3 size: 16 residues. CDR3 protein: CASSLDGRGGLATQYF. DNA for the CDR3: TGTGCCAGCAGCTTAGATGGCCGGGGGGGCCTGGCTACGCAGTATTTT. Variable domain in full (rest from reference TRBV7-2 and TRBJ2-3): GAGVSQSPSNKVTEKGKDVELRCDPISGHTALYWYRQSLGQGLEFLIYFQGNSAPDKSGLPSDRFSAERTGGSVSTLTIQRTQQEDSAVYLCASSLDGRGGLATQYFGPGTRLTVL.

The gene calls are TRBV27 and TRBJ1-2; TRBD1 is a possible D gene (6 bases). V was shortened by 4 bases and J by 8 bases, with 23 bases between the two germline ends. Germline V gene sequence: CDR1 MNHEY, CDR2 SMNVEV (reference sequence). This CDR3 is 16 amino acids long. The CDR3 protein is CASSSTGTLPLGGYTF. The CDR3 nucleotides read TGTGCCAGCAGTTCTACCGGGACATTGCCCCTTGGCGGCTACACCTTC.

This clone was counted between two and nine times. This chain joins TRBV6-1 and TRBJ1-4, with D hard to call. The CDR3 contains 12 residues. V was shortened by 1 base and J by 8 bases, with 5 bases between the two germline ends. In germline, CDR1 is MNHNS, CDR2 SASEGT. This CDR3 is CASSEVREKLFF. The DNA for the CDR3 is TGTGCCAGCAGTGAAGTGCGGGAAAAACTGTTTTTT.

The chain is built from TRBV30 and TRBJ2-7, with D possibly being TRBD2 (5 bases). With 0 bases removed from V and 6 bases from J, the gap between germline ends came to 12 bases. Germline V gene sequence: CDR1 GTSNPN, CDR2 SVGIG (reference sequence). The length of the CDR3 is 13 residues. The CDR3 is CAWSVRAGGEQYF. The CDR3 coding sequence is TGTGCCTGGAGTGTACGGGCGGGCGGCGAGCAGTACTTC.

This chain links TRBV29-1 with TRBJ2-2; TRBD1 aligns across 8 bases. Germline V gives CDR1 SQVTM, CDR2 ANQGSEA. V gave up 6 bases and J gave up 5 bases; unmatched junction bases: 5. This CDR3 spans 13 amino acids. The CDR3 DNA sequence: TGCAGCGTCGACAGGGGAGATACCGGGGAGCTGTTTTTT. Translation gives CSVDRGDTGELFF.